This TCR beta chain was obtained from a study of T cells in Graves' hyperthyroidism and ophthalmopathy (dated by TCRdb to 2018 to 2020). In terms of the full investigation: Peripheral blood samples were taken at initial diagnosis, before any treatment was given. TCR V-J signatures able to tell the groups apart were searched for in a discovery cohort of 100 patients, of whom around 42 had Graves' ophthalmopathy and around 58 had stable Graves' hyperthyroidism. Prospective prediction of ophthalmopathy was tested in an independent validation cohort of about 19 hyperthyroidism patients and some 17 patients who later progressed to ophthalmopathy. For training and testing, the 80 to 100 patients in the discovery cohort were randomly divided in a 7:3 ratio. In roughly six Graves' hyperthyroidism patients, the study also compared T-cell repertoires from thyroid tissue with T-cell repertoires from blood. After sampling, hyperthyroidism patients received methimazole starting at 30 mg daily, and ophthalmopathy patients received high-dose intravenous methylprednisolone. The paper describes TCR Vbeta CDR3 sequencing of 140 or so peripheral blood samples, made up of 40 to 45 ophthalmopathy patients, around 73 hyperthyroidism patients and approximately 17 progressor patients. Findings and caveats that apply to the study as a whole: Ophthalmopathy was separated from stable hyperthyroidism by a 13 V-J signature model, with 85% to 90% sensitivity and roughly 81% specificity obtained in cross-validation and 80%/75% obtained in testing. Most expanded thyroid clonotypes (frequency above 0.001) were also found in blood, which suggests that blood repertoires may mirror thyroid immune responses. In validation, the model predicted progression to ophthalmopathy with around 71% sensitivity and approximately 74% specificity, a median of approximately 6.7 months before onset. Sample size was not statistically predetermined, and blinding of investigators to group allocation was not performed.

CDR1 and CDR2, per the germline V gene, are SQVTM and ANQGSEA. Including the terminal cysteine and phenylalanine, the CDR3 comprises 13 residues. The entry retains the CDR3 DNA only, 39 bases that are in frame from base 1. V and J are truncated by 5 bases and 3 bases respectively, leaving an intervening sequence of 14 bases. The TCR beta CDR3 regions were amplified from the RNA transcripts. The first round of RT-PCR for the TCR CDR3 was performed with the HTBI primer set and the Qiagen OneStep RT-PCR kit. Libraries were constructed in a second round of multiplex PCR, after which size selection and purification were performed. Sequencing of the libraries was done on an Illumina HiSeq2000 using paired-end 100 bp reads. The paper's data handling went like this. Raw data were processed with SOAPnuke, discarding reads with adapters, uncalled bases, mean Phred below 15, or no exact constant-primer or identifier match. COPE v1.2.5 was used to merge high-quality paired reads, and clonotypes were defined as unique nucleotide sequences. MiTCR v1.1 was used to align the clonotypes against IMGT TRBV, TRBD and TRBJ reference segments. The analysis included only V-J combinations with a frequency above 0.0001, which together covered over 98% of the repertoires. The TCS score was defined as F50 (clonal expansion) divided by E x V (chaos), with BLOSUM62-based TCRdist calculated between CDR3 peptides within each V-J. Welch's t-statistics and random forest reduced just over 500 V-J features to fewer than 15, which were used in a naive Bayes classifier (R e1071). Through fastp at Q25 and MiXCR, TCRdb rebuilt clones from the public reads, retaining in-frame beta chains. One record per CDR3 amino acid sequence lists the most common genes and DNA. The V and J calls shown here were made by TCRdb, not taken from the authors' results. Recorded for this sample are about 250,000 distinct CDR3 sequences; around 24% of them occurred a single time. The top ten clonotypes cover 35% of the sample.

This clonotype was counted ten times or more. Its antigen is not yet known. Base quality data are lacking; no much larger clone is found one base away. Moderately to severely active disease, a Clinical Activity Score of at least 3, a NOSPECS grade of at least 4, and a duration under 3 months were present in ophthalmopathy patients. Patients with uncontrolled infections, other autoimmune diseases, pregnancy or lactation were excluded. Diagnoses were established on the basis of clinical symptoms, serum thyroxine and TRAb, thyroid ultrasound, and orbital computed tomography. Ficoll-Paque density gradient centrifugation was used to isolate PBMCs from around 10 ml of fresh peripheral blood. Trizol reagent was used to extract total RNA, and RNA quality was then checked on an Agilent 2100 Bioanalyzer.

This clonotype originated in a woman aged 40 to 49 with Graves' ophthalmopathy. The sequence links TRBV29-1 to TRBJ2-7; perhaps TRBD1 is the D gene, with 8 bases matching. The sequenced sample was blood. The sequenced DNA is TGCAGCGTTACGACAGGGGACTACTACGAGCAGTACTTC. It is translated as CSVTTGDYYEQYF.